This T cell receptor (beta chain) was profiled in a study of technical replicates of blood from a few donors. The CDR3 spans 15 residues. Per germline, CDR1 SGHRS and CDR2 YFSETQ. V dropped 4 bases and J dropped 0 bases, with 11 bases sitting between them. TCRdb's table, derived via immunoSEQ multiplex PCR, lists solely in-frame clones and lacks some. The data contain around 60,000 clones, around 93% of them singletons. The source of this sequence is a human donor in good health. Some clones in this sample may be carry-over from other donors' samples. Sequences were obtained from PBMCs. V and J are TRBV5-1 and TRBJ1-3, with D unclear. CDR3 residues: CASSVGGSSGNTIYF. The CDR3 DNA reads TGCGCCAGCAGCGTGGGAGGGTCCTCTGGAAACACCATATATTTT.